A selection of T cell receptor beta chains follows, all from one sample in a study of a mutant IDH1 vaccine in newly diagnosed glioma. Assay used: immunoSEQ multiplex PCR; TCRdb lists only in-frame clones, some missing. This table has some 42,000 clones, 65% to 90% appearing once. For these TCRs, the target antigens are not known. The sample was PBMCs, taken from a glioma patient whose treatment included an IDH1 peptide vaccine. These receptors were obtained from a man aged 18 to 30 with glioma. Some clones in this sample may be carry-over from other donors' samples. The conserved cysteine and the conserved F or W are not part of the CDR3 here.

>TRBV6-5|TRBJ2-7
ASRGGNSYEQY
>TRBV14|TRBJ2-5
ASSPGWETQY
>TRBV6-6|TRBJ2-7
ASSLRHRGHEQY
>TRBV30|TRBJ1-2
AWDLGGEGNYGYT
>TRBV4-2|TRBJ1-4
ASSAPGVGNEKLF
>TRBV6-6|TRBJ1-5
ASSLYIWGSNQPQH
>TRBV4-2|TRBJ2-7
ASSQGLSYEQY
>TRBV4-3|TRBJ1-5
ASSQDQNRRNQPQH
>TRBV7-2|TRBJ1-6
ASSLSRGNSPLH
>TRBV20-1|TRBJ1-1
SAHVNTEAF
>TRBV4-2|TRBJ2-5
ASSQDSALDGGETQY
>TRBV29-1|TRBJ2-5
SVSDRYQETQY
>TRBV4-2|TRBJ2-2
ASSQDLGAAGELF
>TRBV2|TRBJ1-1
AGAVRGRDTEAF
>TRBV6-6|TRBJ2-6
ASGLGSSGANVLT
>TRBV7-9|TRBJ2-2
ASSPPPSGYTGELF
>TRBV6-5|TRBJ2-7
ASSYRGEGYEQY
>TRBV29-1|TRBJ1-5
SVRDQGNQPQH
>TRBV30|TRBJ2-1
AWSHYNEQF
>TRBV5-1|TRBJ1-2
ASSYSLGQGNGYT
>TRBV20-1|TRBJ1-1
SAKSRGAF
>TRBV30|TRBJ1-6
AFTRDFNSPLH
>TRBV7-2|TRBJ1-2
ASSLYAASYTYT
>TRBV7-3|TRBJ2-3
ASSLTASTDTQY
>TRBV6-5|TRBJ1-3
ASGYRGLSGNTIY
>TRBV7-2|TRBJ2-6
ASSFRQGAYGANVLT
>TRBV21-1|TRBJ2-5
ASSRETQY
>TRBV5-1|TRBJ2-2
ASSFATSSTGELF
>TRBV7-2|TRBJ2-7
ASSPASGYYEQY
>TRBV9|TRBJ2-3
ASSAQGFTDTQY
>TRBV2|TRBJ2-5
ASTGRRGQETQY
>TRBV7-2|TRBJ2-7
ASSLWGLSTEQY
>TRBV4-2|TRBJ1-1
ASSQDSGGTEAF
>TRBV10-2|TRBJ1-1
ASKGATEAF
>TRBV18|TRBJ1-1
ASSPERNTEAF
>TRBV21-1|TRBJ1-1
ASSRLREVNTEAF
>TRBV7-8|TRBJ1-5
ASSSGQGVNQPQH
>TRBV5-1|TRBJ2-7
ASSLGPAYEQY
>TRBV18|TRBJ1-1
ASSTSAGMNTEAF
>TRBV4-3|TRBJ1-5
ASSPRRGSNQPQH
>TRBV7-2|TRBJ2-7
ASSRRESPLSSYEQY
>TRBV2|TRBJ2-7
ASWKGFEQY
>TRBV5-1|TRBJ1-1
ASSLTPRQGLVRNTEAF
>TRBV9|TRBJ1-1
ASTRQGMNTEAF
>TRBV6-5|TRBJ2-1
ASSLTGTGYNEQF
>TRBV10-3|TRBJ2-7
AISEDVRGNEQY
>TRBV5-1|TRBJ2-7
ASSLGSTTSYEQY
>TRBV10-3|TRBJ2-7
AISDDRDEQY
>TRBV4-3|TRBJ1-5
ASSQEQGASNQPQH
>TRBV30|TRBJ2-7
AWSVGGSHEQY
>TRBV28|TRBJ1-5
ASSLWAGNQPQH
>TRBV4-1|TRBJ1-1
ASSQDRGPFRAATEAF
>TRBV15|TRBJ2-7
ATRLDRGLYEQY
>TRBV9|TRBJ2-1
ASSVGAGGVYNEQF
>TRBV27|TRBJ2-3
ASSFPQGTQY
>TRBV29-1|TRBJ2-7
SVVEDRAYEQY
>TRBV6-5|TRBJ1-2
ASSYDERAYGYT
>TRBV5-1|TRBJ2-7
ASSLLWGVSYEQY
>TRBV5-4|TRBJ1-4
ASSRTGQRNEKLF
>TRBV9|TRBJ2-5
ASSIQTGMQQETQY